This TCR beta chain was recorded in a study of regulatory T cells in long-lasting Graves disease. This clonotype was observed many times. Arm-PCR of CDR3 regions and iRepertoire HTBI primers were the basis on which TCR beta libraries were built. TCRdb re-derived calls from the multiplex PCR reads in MiXCR, one entry per CDR3 protein. This sample has 350,000 to 450,000 distinct CDR3 sequences, with about 21% found just once. Time point: persistent/refractory GD, antithyroid drugs over 5 years with positive TRAb. PBMC-derived RNA was used for the TCR library. The source material was peripheral blood mononuclear cells (PBMCs), sampled when the disease was refractory, from a patient treated with antithyroid drugs. This receptor was obtained from a female donor with Graves disease.

The CDR3, as DNA: TGTGCCAGCATAACTAGCGGACCCTCCTACGAGCAGTACTTC. Amino acid sequence: CASITSGPSYEQYF. The chain combines TRBV28 with TRBJ2-7; 8 bases map to TRBD2. Per the germline V gene, CDR1 is MDHEN and CDR2 is SYDVKM. This CDR3 spans 14 amino acids. Unmatched junction bases numbered 5, after V lost 7 bases and J lost 0 bases.